One and the same sample provided the 9 T cell receptor beta chains below, sequenced in a study of OX40 agonist ivuxolimab in advanced cancers. Method: immunoSEQ multiplex PCR; TCRdb's copy keeps in-frame clones and lacks some. In the table there are under 75,000 clones, roughly 90% of which are singletons. The material sequenced was CD4+ or CD8+ T cells sorted from blood, taken in a trial of the OX40 agonist ivuxolimab. The receptors originated from an adult with an advanced solid tumor such as melanoma, head and neck, liver or kidney cancer.

The chain has TRBV7-6 and TRBJ1-2; unclear D gene. V was pared by 5 bases and J by 2 bases, with 9 bases between. The CDR3 extends over 13 amino acids. Germline V gene lookup returns CDR1 SGHVS and CDR2 FNYEAQ. CDR3 in DNA: TGTGCCAGCAGCCCGGGAAAAAACTATGGCTACACCTTC. Amino acids: CASSPGKNYGYTF.

The sample holds one count of this clone. The chain carries TRBV4-1 and TRBJ1-1; D unclear. The CDR3 extends over 14 amino acids. Deletions cut 3 bases from V and 6 bases from J, with 14 bases between. Germline loops: CDR1 MGHRA, CDR2 YSYEKL. In nucleotides, the CDR3 is TGCGCCAGCAGCCACTTACTTCGGGGTGCTGAAGCTTTCTTT. Translating it yields CASSHLLRGAEAFF.

The V and J genes are TRBV27 and TRBJ1-1; TRBD1 is a possible D gene (6 bases). V lost 8 bases and J 2 bases, leaving 15 bases between the germline ends. Germline CDR1 MNHEY, CDR2 SMNVEV (reference sequence). CDR3 length: 14 residues. CDR3 region: CASLPLDRNTEAFF. The CDR3 DNA is TGTGCCAGCCTACCTTTGGACAGAAACACTGAAGCTTTCTTT.

The genes are TRBV19 and TRBJ2-7; D remains ambiguous. The CDR3 extends over 13 amino acids. Deletions cut 3 bases from V and 3 bases from J, with 9 bases between. Germline V gene data show CDR1 as LNHDA and CDR2 as SQIVND (reference sequence). The CDR3 coding sequence is TGTGCCAGTAGTATTAGGAACAACTACGAGCAGTACTTC. It codes for CASSIRNNYEQYF.

The gene calls are TRBV13 and TRBJ1-2; weak D call: TRBD1 (5 bases). This CDR3 region has 14 residues. Germline CDR1 reads PRHDT; CDR2 reads FYEKMQ (reference sequence). V gave up 4 bases and J gave up 0 bases, with 9 bases separating them. The CDR3 DNA reads as TGTGCCAGCAGCTCCGCGGGGGCTAACTATGGCTACACCTTC. Translated: CASSSAGANYGYTF.

V and J are TRBV6-6 and TRBJ2-1, with D possibly called TRBD1 or TRBD2 (5 bases each). Germline V CDR1 and CDR2: MNHNY, SVGAGI (reference sequence). Trimming left V 2 bases short and J 6 bases short, with 17 bases between. The CDR3 contains 16 residues. The CDR3 DNA is TGTGCCAGCAGTTACCCGGGGACCCAAACGGGCAATGAGCAGTTCTTC. It is translated as CASSYPGTQTGNEQFF.

This sequence joins TRBV6-1 and TRBJ2-3; no firm D call. The CDR3 loop spans 15 amino acids. Germline loops: CDR1 MNHNS, CDR2 SASEGT. Trimming took off 2 bases at V and 1 base at J, with 10 bases between the two ends. This CDR3 reads CASSELGRGTDTQYF. The CDR3, as DNA: TGTGCCAGCAGTGAACTCGGACGGGGCACAGATACGCAGTATTTT.

The chain links TRBV4-1 to TRBJ1-2; D possibly corresponds to TRBD1 (6 bases). V was clipped by 0 bases and J by 2 bases, with 13 bases between them. The CDR3 sequence is 16 residues long. Germline CDR1 MGHRA, CDR2 YSYEKL. This CDR3 is CASSQDLAGANYGYTF. As DNA, the CDR3 is TGCGCCAGCAGCCAAGACTTAGCAGGGGCCAACTATGGCTACACCTTC.

The count of this clone is one. The V and J genes are TRBV15 and TRBJ2-7; TRBD1 aligns across 10 bases. The CDR3 spans 13 residues. Germline trimming cut 5 bases from V and 4 bases from J; bases unmatched to any gene: 2. The germline CDR1 and CDR2 sequences are LNHNV and YYDKDF (reference sequence). Here the CDR3 reads CATSAGQGYEQYF. The DNA of the CDR3 is TGTGCCACCAGCGCGGGACAGGGGTACGAGCAGTACTTC.